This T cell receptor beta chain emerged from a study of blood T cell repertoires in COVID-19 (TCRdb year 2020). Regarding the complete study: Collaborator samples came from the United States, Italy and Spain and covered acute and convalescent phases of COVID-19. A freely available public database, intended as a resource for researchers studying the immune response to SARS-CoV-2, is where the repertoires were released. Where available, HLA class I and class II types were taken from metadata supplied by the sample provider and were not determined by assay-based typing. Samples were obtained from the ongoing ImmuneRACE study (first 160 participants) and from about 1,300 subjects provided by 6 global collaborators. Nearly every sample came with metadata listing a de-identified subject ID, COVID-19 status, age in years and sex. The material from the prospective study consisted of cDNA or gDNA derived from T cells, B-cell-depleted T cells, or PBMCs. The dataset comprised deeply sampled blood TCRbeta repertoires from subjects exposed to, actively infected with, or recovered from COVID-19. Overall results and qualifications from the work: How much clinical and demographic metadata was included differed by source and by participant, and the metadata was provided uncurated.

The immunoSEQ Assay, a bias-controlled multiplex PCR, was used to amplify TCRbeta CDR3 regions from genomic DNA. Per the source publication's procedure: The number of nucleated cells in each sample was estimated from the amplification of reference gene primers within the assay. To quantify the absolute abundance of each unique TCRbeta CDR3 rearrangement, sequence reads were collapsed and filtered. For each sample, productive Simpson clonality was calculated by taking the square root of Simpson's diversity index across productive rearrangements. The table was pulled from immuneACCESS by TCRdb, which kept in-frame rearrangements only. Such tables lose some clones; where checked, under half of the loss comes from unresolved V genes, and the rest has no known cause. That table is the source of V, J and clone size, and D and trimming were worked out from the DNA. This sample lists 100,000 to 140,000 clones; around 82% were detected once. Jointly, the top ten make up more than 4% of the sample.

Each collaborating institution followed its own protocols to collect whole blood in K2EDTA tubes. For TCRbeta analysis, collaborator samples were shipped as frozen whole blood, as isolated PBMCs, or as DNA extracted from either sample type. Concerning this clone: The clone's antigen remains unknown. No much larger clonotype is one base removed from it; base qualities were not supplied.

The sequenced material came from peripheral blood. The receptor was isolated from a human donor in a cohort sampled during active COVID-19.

The CDR3 reads CASSIKAVNTEAFF. Here is the DNA: TGTGCCAGTAGTATAAAGGCGGTGAACACTGAAGCTTTCTTT. The sequence links TRBV19 to TRBJ1-1, with no D gene named confidently. V loses 2 bases, J loses 0 bases, and the germline ends lie 7 bases apart. Measured from the cysteine to the phenylalanine, the CDR3 is 14 residues long. Here the CDR3 DNA is all that survives: 42 bases in frame from base 1. From a lookup of the germline V gene (reference sequence), CDR1 and CDR2 are LNHDA and SQIVND.